These 25 T cell receptor beta chains originate from one sample sequenced in a study of blood T cell repertoires in COVID-19. Profiling relied on immunoSEQ multiplex PCR, and the TCRdb table lists in-frame clones only, not all of them. The sample carries fewer than 45,000 clones, over 70% recorded once. The sample consisted of peripheral blood. Receptors were obtained from a woman aged 40-49 years with acute or convalescent COVID-19.

This clone was detected only once. The chain combines TRBV6-4 with TRBJ2-3, with D perhaps matching TRBD2 (5 bases). The CDR3 runs to 13 residues. Looked up from germline, CDR1 is MRHNA and CDR2 is SNTAGT. Between the trimmed V and J ends, which lost 5 bases and 9 bases, there was a span of 15 bases. CDR3 sequence reads: CASSSMSGVTQYF. The CDR3 DNA follows: TGTGCCAGCAGTTCTATGAGCGGTGTAACGCAGTATTTT.

The chain links TRBV5-1 to TRBJ1-6; D is undetermined. This CDR3 spans 14 amino acids. CDR1 SGHRS and CDR2 YFSETQ come from the germline V gene. Trimming pared 1 base from V and 8 bases from J, leaving 10 bases between. The CDR3, as DNA: TGCGCCAGCAGCTTGAAGACCGAGGATTCACCCCTCCACTTT. Protein: CASSLKTEDSPLHF.

The chain recombines TRBV7-2 with TRBJ1-2, with D possibly TRBD1 on 5 matching bases. Trimming left V 5 bases short and J 5 bases short, with 15 bases between. CDR1 is SGHTA and CDR2 is FQGNSA in the germline V gene. There are 14 residues in the CDR3. CDR3 nucleotides: TGTGCCAGCAGCAATCCCACAGGATCTTATGGCTACACCTTC. Amino acid sequence: CASSNPTGSYGYTF. Together with reference TRBV7-2 and TRBJ1-2, the CDR3 gives the full variable domain: GAGVSQSPSNKVTEKGKDVELRCDPISGHTALYWYRQSLGQGLEFLIYFQGNSAPDKSGLPSDRFSAERTGGSVSTLTIQRTQQEDSAVYLCASSNPTGSYGYTFGSGTRLTVV.

The V gene is TRBV5-1, the J gene TRBJ2-2; D not resolved. This CDR3 has 14 amino acids. Looked up from germline, CDR1 is SGHRS and CDR2 is YFSETQ. Trimming took off 3 bases at V and 5 bases at J, with 11 bases between the two ends. The CDR3 region has the DNA TGCGCCAGCAGCTCCCGCGAAAGAACCGGGGAGCTGTTTTTT. It translates to CASSSRERTGELFF.

The chain couples TRBV10-3 to TRBJ2-6; 9 positions agree with TRBD1. Trimming took 7 bases from V and 1 from J; bases not matched to a gene: 11. Germline V gene lookup returns CDR1 ENHRY and CDR2 SYGVKD. The CDR3 consists of 18 residues. For the CDR3, the DNA is TGTGCCATCACCGGAGTGACAGGGGGAAGATCTGGGGCCAACGTCCTGACTTTC. This gives the protein CAITGVTGGRSGANVLTF.

The CDR3 DNA reads as TGTGCCAGCAGTCTCACAGGGGTCGAAAAACTGTTTTTT. The encoded protein is CASSLTGVEKLFF. V usage is TRBV2 and J usage is TRBJ1-4; the match to TRBD1 covers 7 bases. Germline V gives CDR1 SNHLY, CDR2 FYNNEI. With V trimmed by 5 bases and J by 8 bases, 5 bases remained unmatched. This CDR3 contains 13 residues.

This chain links TRBV14 with TRBJ2-6; possible D gene TRBD2, 6 bases. Trimming removed 1 base from V and 0 bases from J, with 16 bases in between. The CDR3 loop spans 19 amino acids. Germline values: CDR1 SGHDN, CDR2 FVKESK. CDR3 DNA sequence: TGTGCCAGCAGCCAAGTTTCAGGGCGGGGTAGCTCTGGGGCCAACGTCCTGACTTTC. Its translation is CASSQVSGRGSSGANVLTF.

The genes are TRBV10-3 and TRBJ1-2, with D uncertain. Germline V gene sequence: CDR1 ENHRY, CDR2 SYGVKD. The CDR3 length is 14 residues. V lost 5 bases, J lost 3 bases, and 13 bases lay in between. The DNA for the CDR3 is TGTGCCATCAGTACCGGAGGGCAGGACTATGGCTACACCTTC. Translated, it gives CAISTGGQDYGYTF.

This chain links TRBV12-3 or TRBV12-4 with TRBJ2-7; TRBD2 might be the D (5 bases). The CDR3 spans 12 residues. The V and J ends lost 0 bases and 10 bases respectively, with 10 bases between them. Here the CDR3 DNA reads TGTGCCAGCAGTTTAGCTCTCGGGGAACAGTACTTC. Protein: CASSLALGEQYF.

This clone was seen a single time. This chain connects TRBV4-3 to TRBJ1-4, with 8 bases lining up with TRBD1. Germline values: CDR1 LGHNA, CDR2 YSLEER. Unmatched junction bases numbered 13, after V lost 4 bases and J lost 9 bases. The CDR3 totals 16 residues. This CDR3 is CASSPPLETGVKKLFF. The CDR3 nucleotides are TGCGCCAGCAGCCCGCCTCTGGAGACAGGGGTAAAAAAACTGTTTTTT.

The CDR3 bases are TGTGCCAGTACCGTCAGGGGTCATACCACTGAAGCTTTCTTT. Its protein product is CASTVRGHTTEAFF. V is TRBV19 and J is TRBJ1-1; tentatively, D is TRBD1 (6 bases). Germline values: CDR1 LNHDA, CDR2 SQIVND (reference sequence). V lost 7 bases and J lost 4, with 16 bases in between. The CDR3 loop spans 14 amino acids.

The sample holds one count of this clone. CDR3 DNA: TGTGCCAGCAGTTTATTCCTCTCCCGGACTCGAAGGATGGATACGCAGTATTTT. Residues: CASSLFLSRTRRMDTQYF. This sequence joins TRBV27 and TRBJ2-3; perhaps TRBD2 as D (5 bases). The CDR3 covers 18 residues. Trimming left V 1 base short and J 6 bases short, with 23 bases between. Germline V gives CDR1 MNHEY, CDR2 SMNVEV (reference sequence).

The rearrangement joins TRBV5-5 to TRBJ2-6; TRBD1 is a possible D gene (5 bases). CDR3 length: 15 residues. V was shortened by 2 bases and J by 0 bases, with 6 bases between the two germline ends. The germline CDR1 and CDR2 sequences are SGHKS and YYEKEE (reference sequence). CDR3 bases: TGTGCCAGCAGCTTAGGGGACTCTGGGGCCAACGTCCTGACTTTC. Protein sequence: CASSLGDSGANVLTF. The full variable domain, its missing parts supplied by reference TRBV5-5 and TRBJ2-6, is DAGVTQSPTHLIKTRGQQVTLRCSPISGHKSVSWYQQVLGQGPQFIFQYYEKEERGRGNFPDRFSARQFPNYSSELNVNALLLGDSALYLCASSLGDSGANVLTFGAGSRLTVL.

V and J are TRBV7-2 and TRBJ2-7; 7 nucleotides line up with TRBD2. The V segment lost 4 bases and the J segment 3 bases; nucleotides outside the gene matches: 6. This CDR3 has 14 amino acids. Germline V gene data show CDR1 as SGHTA and CDR2 as FQGNSA. CDR3 amino acids: CASSSGRGSYEQYF. The CDR3 coding sequence is TGTGCCAGCAGCTCAGGGCGGGGGAGCTACGAGCAGTACTTC. Filled out from reference TRBV7-2 and TRBJ2-7, the complete variable domain reads GAGVSQSPSNKVTEKGKDVELRCDPISGHTALYWYRQSLGQGLEFLIYFQGNSAPDKSGLPSDRFSAERTGGSVSTLTIQRTQQEDSAVYLCASSSGRGSYEQYFGPGTRLTVT.

This chain connects TRBV9 to TRBJ2-1; D may be TRBD1 (6 bases). Germline V CDR1 and CDR2: SGDLS, YYNGEE. Trimming pared 0 bases from V and 5 bases from J, leaving 12 bases between. CDR3 length equals 15 residues. The CDR3 region has the DNA TGTGCCAGCAGCGTAGAGGGGACACACAACAATGAGCAGTTCTTC. The encoded protein is CASSVEGTHNNEQFF.

The chain couples TRBV5-4 to TRBJ2-7, with 8 bases fitting TRBD1. Per the germline V gene, CDR1 is SGHNT and CDR2 is YYREEE (reference sequence). The CDR3 loop spans 15 amino acids. The V gene end was trimmed by 4 bases and the J gene end by 4 bases; junction bases not matched to a gene: 10. CDR3 sequence reads: CASSAQDRDPYEQYF. CDR3 bases: TGTGCCAGCAGCGCACAGGACAGGGACCCTTACGAGCAGTACTTC.

The V and J genes are TRBV24-1 and TRBJ1-2; TRBD1 aligns across 7 bases. The CDR3 has 14 amino acids. J was trimmed by 6 bases and V by 3 bases; bases with no gene match: 6. CDR1 is KGHDR, CDR2 SFDVKD, per germline. CDR3 residues: CATSDAGTDHGYTF. The CDR3 DNA is TGTGCCACCAGTGATGCCGGGACAGATCATGGCTACACCTTC.

Written as DNA, the CDR3 is TGCGCCAGCAGCCTCCCAGGACAGGGGGCGTCCGGGGAGCTGTTTTTT. Residues: CASSLPGQGASGELFF. This chain links TRBV4-1 with TRBJ2-2; 11 nucleotides agree with TRBD1. This CDR3 spans 16 amino acids. J was trimmed by 6 bases and V by 4 bases; bases with no gene match: 7. The germline V gene encodes CDR1 MGHRA and CDR2 YSYEKL.

The V gene is TRBV12-5, the J gene TRBJ1-1; 7 bases are a match to TRBD1. The CDR3 sequence is 15 residues long. Trimming removed 5 bases from V and 3 bases from J; junction bases left unmatched: 9. Per germline, CDR1 LGHNT and CDR2 FRNRAP. The CDR3 DNA sequence: TGTGCTAGTGGTATCATGACAGGGAGGCACACTGAAGCTTTCTTT. Translating it yields CASGIMTGRHTEAFF.

The gene calls are TRBV3-1 (or the pseudogene TRBV3-2) and TRBJ1-1; D is possibly TRBD1 (6 bases). Trimming cost V 6 bases and J 3 bases, with 17 bases left between them. Germline lookup yields CDR1 LGHDT and CDR2 YNNKEL (reference sequence). The CDR3 length is 15 residues. CDR3: CASRGAGAPDTEAFF. Written as DNA, the CDR3 is TGTGCCAGCAGGGGGGCGGGGGCCCCGGACACTGAAGCTTTCTTT.

The chain recombines TRBV16 with TRBJ1-1; the D gene is possibly TRBD1 (5 bases). The V end lost 0 bases, the J end lost 3 bases, and 5 bases lay between the germline ends. Germline CDR1 KGHSY, CDR2 FQNENV. The CDR3 has 13 residues. The CDR3 DNA reads as TGTGCCAGCAGCCAATCGACAGACACTGAAGCTTTCTTT. It encodes CASSQSTDTEAFF. Full variable domain (remainder filled in from reference TRBV16 and TRBJ1-1): GEEVAQTPKHLVRGEGQKAKLYCAPIKGHSYVFWYQQVLKNEFKFLISFQNENVFDETGMPKERFSAKCLPNSPCSLEIQATKLEDSAVYFCASSQSTDTEAFFGQGTRLTVV.

This clone was seen only a few times. V and J are TRBV18 and TRBJ1-1; maybe TRBD1 (6 bases). Germline values: CDR1 KGHSH, CDR2 LQKENI. This CDR3 comprises 15 residues. Trimming removed 0 bases from V and 4 bases from J, with 12 bases in between. The CDR3 DNA reads TGTGCCAGCTCACCACCGGGGGCCGGAGGCACTGAAGCTTTCTTT. Translated: CASSPPGAGGTEAFF.

This clone was counted only a few times. The genes are TRBV5-1 and TRBJ1-4, with TRBD1 identical over 7 bases. V trimming: 5 bases; J trimming: 3 bases; junction bases outside the gene matches: 4. Germline V gene data show CDR1 as SGHRS and CDR2 as YFSETQ. The CDR3 is made up of 14 amino acids. The CDR3 reads CASSSQGANEKLFF. The CDR3 nucleotides read TGCGCCAGCAGTTCGCAGGGGGCTAATGAAAAACTGTTTTTT.

The chain uses TRBV28 and TRBJ1-6; D gene uncertain. The CDR3 has 16 residues. Looked up from germline, CDR1 is MDHEN and CDR2 is SYDVKM. The V gene lost 2 bases and the J gene lost 5 bases, with 13 bases spanning the gap. The CDR3 DNA reads as TGTGCCAGCAGTTTAGAGGCTGTGCGCGATAATTCACCCCTCCACTTT. This codes for CASSLEAVRDNSPLHF.

This chain connects TRBV6-2 or TRBV6-3 to TRBJ2-1; 10 bases line up with TRBD2. Germline V gene data show CDR1 as MNHEY and CDR2 as SVGEGT. The CDR3 runs to 14 residues. Trimming took 4 bases from V and 10 from J; bases not matched to a gene: 7. The CDR3 is CASSLLAGRDEQFF. Written as DNA, the CDR3 is TGTGCCAGCAGTTTACTAGCGGGAAGGGACGAGCAGTTCTTC.